This entry concerns a single T cell receptor (beta chain). Its antigen is not identified. PCR involved 60 Vbeta and 13 Jbeta primers. Clones were sequenced by immunoSEQ multiplex PCR, and TCRdb holds only the in-frame ones, with some missing. The sample shows 150,000 to 200,000 clones, about 80% of them seen only once. The sample comes from a study of cytomegalovirus exposure and HLA in healthy donors. Study-wide results and caveats: Reports state that TCR beta sequences accurately predicted most subjects' HLA-A and HLA-B alleles. Later analysis identified several of the most significant clusters that appeared linked to common viral pathogens. More clonal expansion characterized HLA-associated TCR beta chains than equally common others in a later analysis.

With 4 bases removed from V and 0 bases from J, the gap between germline ends came to 6 bases. Per germline, CDR1 LNHNV and CDR2 YYDKDF (reference sequence). The CDR3 sequence is 14 residues long. The gene calls are TRBV15 and TRBJ2-2; D unclear. The source material was PBMCs. This receptor was identified in a man aged 35 to 55 in good health and CMV-seronegative. The CDR3 coding sequence is TGTGCCACCAGCATATCTGCGAACACCGGGGAGCTGTTTTTT. Its protein product is CATSISANTGELFF.